This is a list of T cell receptor beta chains from one sample in a study of T cells in Graves' hyperthyroidism and ophthalmopathy. TCRdb re-derived calls from the multiplex PCR reads in MiXCR, one entry per CDR3 protein. Here the sample spans 750,000 to 950,000 distinct CDR3 sequences, around 38% being singletons. Sequenced sample: blood. These receptors originate from a man aged 18 to 29 with Graves' hyperthyroidism. Each CDR3 is given with its conserved first and last residue. The D gene is left open where the match is weak. Where a row states a size, it is once, few, many or the class of an expanded clone; other rows omit it.

>TRBJ2-7|TRBV9|few|.
TGTGCCAGCAGAGACCGGGGCGAGCAGTACTTC
CASRDRGEQYF
>TRBJ2-7|TRBV20-1|few|.
TGCAGTGCTAGAGAAAAGAGAGTCTACGAGCAGTACTTC
CSAREKRVYEQYF
>TRBJ2-7|TRBV29-1|many|TRBD1
TGCAGCGTGTGGGGGCCGGGACAGGGATACGAGCAGTACTTC
CSVWGPGQGYEQYF
>TRBJ1-1|TRBV29-1|.|.
TGCAGCCCCCTAGGGCAGGGGTACACTGAAGCTTTCTTT
CSPLGQGYTEAFF
>TRBJ1-2|TRBV3-1|.|.
TGTGCCAGCAGCCAAGATCGGGGGGGCCCCTTCTTC
CASSQDRGGPFF
>TRBJ1-3|TRBV15|many|.
TGTGCCACCAGCAGATACAGGAGCTCTGGAAACACCATATATTTT
CATSRYRSSGNTIYF
>TRBJ2-2|TRBV14|.|.
TGTGCCAGCAGCAGGGGCGCGGAGCTGTTTTTT
CASSRGAELFF
>TRBJ2-7|TRBV7-2|.|.
TGTGCCAGCAGCTTAGTAGGCGGCCATTCCTACGAGCAGTACTTC
CASSLVGGHSYEQYF
>TRBJ1-2|TRBV7-6|many|.
TGTGCCAGCAGCTTAGATGAGGGACGACCACGAGGCTACACCTTC
CASSLDEGRPRGYTF
>TRBJ2-5|TRBV10-3|.|.
TGTGCCATCAGTGAAGGCGGAGAAGAGACCCAGTACTTC
CAISEGGEETQYF
>TRBJ1-1|TRBV4-3|.|.
TGCGCCAGCAGCCAAGATTGGGGCCCTCCCAAAGCTTTCTTT
CASSQDWGPPKAFF
>TRBJ2-2|TRBV25-1|few|.
TGTGCCAGCAGTCCGGCCCCCCGCACCACCGGGGAGCTGTTTTTT
CASSPAPRTTGELFF
>TRBJ2-2|TRBV20-1|.|.
TGCAGTGCTAGACGTAGGGGAGCGAACACCGGGGAGCTGTTTTTT
CSARRRGANTGELFF
>TRBJ1-1|TRBV7-9|many|.
TGTGCCAGCAGCTTGGGCGGGGATATTGCTTTCTTT
CASSLGGDIAFF
>TRBJ1-3|TRBV11-2|few|.
TGTGCCAGCAGCAGGCTAAGAAGCTCTGGAAACACCATATATTTT
CASSRLRSSGNTIYF
>TRBJ2-7|TRBV2|.|TRBD2
TGTGCCAGCAGTGCCCGAGCGGGGGTCACCTACGAGCAGTACTTC
CASSARAGVTYEQYF
>TRBJ1-6|TRBV7-9|many|.
TGTGCCAGCAGCTTAGGGAGCAGCCTCTATAATTCACCCCTCCACTTT
CASSLGSSLYNSPLHF
>TRBJ2-7|TRBV15|many|TRBD2
TGTGCCACACGGCGGGCTAGCGGGAGGTACGAGCAGTACTTC
CATRRASGRYEQYF
>TRBJ2-7|TRBV7-9|many|.
TGTGCCAGCAGCTTTCACAGCAATGGGGTTTACGAGCAGTACTTC
CASSFHSNGVYEQYF
>TRBJ2-7|TRBV10-3|many|TRBD1
TGTGCCACCTTAGGGACAGGGGGCGCCTACGAGCAGTACTTC
CATLGTGGAYEQYF
>TRBJ2-7|TRBV24-1|many|TRBD2
TGTGCCACCAGTGAAACCGGGAGGGAGCAGTACTTC
CATSETGREQYF
>TRBJ2-3|TRBV4-3|.|TRBD2
TGCGCCAGCAGCCAAGATCTGTCTAGCGGGCTAGGGGATACGCAGTATTTT
CASSQDLSSGLGDTQYF
>TRBJ2-5|TRBV4-1|few|.
TGCGCCAGCAGCCAAGAAGAAGGTGACCTAGAGACCCAGTACTTC
CASSQEEGDLETQYF
>TRBJ1-5|TRBV7-9|many|.
TGTGCCAGCAGCTTAGGAGACAGTTATCAGCCCCAGCATTTT
CASSLGDSYQPQHF
>TRBJ2-7|TRBV4-1|.|TRBD2
TGCGCCAGCAGCCAAGAAGGTTCGGGGGGGGACGAGCAGTACTTC
CASSQEGSGGDEQYF
>TRBJ1-6|TRBV7-2|.|TRBD1
TGTGCCAGCAGCTGGTACGGACAGGGGAATTCACCCCTCCACTTT
CASSWYGQGNSPLHF
>TRBJ2-7|TRBV20-1|.|.
TGCAGTTTCCGAGGGCAGAGCGATTACGAGCAGTACTTC
CSFRGQSDYEQYF
>TRBJ2-2|TRBV19|many|.
TGTGCCAGCCGTACAGATACCGGGGAGCTGTTTTTT
CASRTDTGELFF
>TRBJ2-5|TRBV7-2|.|.
TGTGCCAGCAGTCAACCAGGCAGCCCTGAAGAGACCCAGTACTTC
CASSQPGSPEETQYF
>TRBJ1-5|TRBV7-2|.|.
TGTGCCAGCAGCTTAGCAGGGGCAGGGGTTGAGCCCCAGCATTTT
CASSLAGAGVEPQHF
>TRBJ1-1|TRBV29-1|.|.
TGCAGCTCCTGGGGCACTGAAGCTTTCTTT
CSSWGTEAFF
>TRBJ1-5|TRBV24-1|many|.
TGTGCCACCAGTGATTCGCGGGGGGGTAGCAATCAGCCCCAGCATTTT
CATSDSRGGSNQPQHF
>TRBJ1-1|TRBV12-3/TRBV12-4|.|.
TGTGCCGGCAGTTTAGCGCTTATGGGGGGAACTTTCTTT
CAGSLALMGGTFF
>TRBJ1-2|TRBV19|many|.
TGTGCCAGTAGTATAGGAAATGGCTACACCTTC
CASSIGNGYTF
>TRBJ2-7|TRBV7-2|.|TRBD1
TGTGCCAGCAGCTCTTGGGACAGACTCTCCTCCTACTCCTACGAGCAGTACTTC
CASSSWDRLSSYSYEQYF
>TRBJ2-5|TRBV20-1|few|TRBD2
TGCAGTGCTTTAGCTAGCGGGAGAAGGCCAGAGACCCAGTACTTC
CSALASGRRPETQYF
>TRBJ2-5|TRBV7-9|.|TRBD2
TGTGCCAGCAGCTTACGGGGGGAGGGTCAAGAGACCCAGTACTTC
CASSLRGEGQETQYF
>TRBJ2-5|TRBV20-1|many|.
TGCAGTGCTTGGGCGGCCACTGGACGGGAGACCCAGTACTTC
CSAWAATGRETQYF
>TRBJ2-7|TRBV10-3|many|.
TGTGCCATCAGATTAGGACTAGGGGGCTACGAGCAGTACTTC
CAIRLGLGGYEQYF
>TRBJ1-1|TRBV19|many|.
TGTGCCAGTAGTATAGCAGGTGTGGTCACTGAAGCTTTCTTT
CASSIAGVVTEAFF
>TRBJ2-5|TRBV7-8|.|.
TGTGCCAGCAGCCAAGTTCCAGGGTCGAAAGAGACCCAGTACTTC
CASSQVPGSKETQYF
>TRBJ1-1|TRBV7-3|.|.
TGTGCCAGCAGCCAAGATACGGCAGGGCAAGCTTTCTTT
CASSQDTAGQAFF
>TRBJ2-2|TRBV5-5|.|TRBD2
TGTGCCAGCAGCTTGGGCGGGAGCATGAGGGAGCTGTTTTTT
CASSLGGSMRELFF
>TRBJ2-7|TRBV29-1|many|TRBD1
TGCAGCGTTGAAGGATTCCACGGACAGGGCTACGAGCAGTACTTC
CSVEGFHGQGYEQYF
>TRBJ1-2|TRBV9|many|.
TGTGCCAGCAGCGTAGGTCGGGGGAACTATGGCTACACCTTC
CASSVGRGNYGYTF
>TRBJ2-6|TRBV5-1|once|.
TGCGCCAGCCGGAGAGGGGACCTCTCTGGGGCCAACGTCCTGACTTTC
CASRRGDLSGANVLTF
>TRBJ2-5|TRBV6-5|few|TRBD1
TGTGCCAGCAACGACAGGGGAGGCCAAGAGACCCAGTACTTC
CASNDRGGQETQYF
>TRBJ1-1|TRBV4-2|few|.
TGTGCCAGCAGCCAAGATGGGCTGGACACTGAAGCTTTCTTT
CASSQDGLDTEAFF
>TRBJ1-2|TRBV9|.|.
TGTGCCAGCAGCGGGACAGTGAACACCGGGGGCTATGGCTACACCTTC
CASSGTVNTGGYGYTF
>TRBJ1-6|TRBV6-5|few|.
TGTGCCAGCAAGGGTTCCTATAATTCACCCCTCCACTTT
CASKGSYNSPLHF
>TRBJ1-1|TRBV7-9|few|TRBD1
TGTGCCAGCAGCTCGACGATGACAGGGGGAGAAACTGAAGCTTTCTTT
CASSSTMTGGETEAFF
>TRBJ2-7|TRBV2|medium-sized|.
TGTGCCAGCAGCGCCAGCTACGAGCAGTACTTC
CASSASYEQYF
>TRBJ2-6|TRBV19|many|.
TGTGCCAGTACCTCGGACCCTCGGGTCCTGACTTTC
CASTSDPRVLTF
>TRBJ2-2|TRBV9|few|TRBD1
TGTGCCAGCAGCCTCCTCGGGACAGTCACCGGGGAGCTGTTTTTT
CASSLLGTVTGELFF